This is a list of T cell receptor beta chains from one sample in a study of cytomegalovirus exposure and HLA in healthy donors. Assay used: immunoSEQ multiplex PCR; TCRdb lists only in-frame clones, some missing. The sample contains roughly 56,000 clones, 90% to 95% of which appear only once. Source material: PBMCs. Receptor source: a woman younger than 45 in good health and CMV-seronegative. Both conserved end residues are part of each CDR3.

>TRBV15|TRBJ1-2
CATSRDYPGGYTF
>TRBV5-1|TRBJ1-2
CASSSGGTVLYGYTF
>TRBV19|TRBJ1-2
CASSIGRGPPGYTF
>TRBV11-1|TRBJ2-1
CASSPIIRRSGQFF
>TRBV28|TRBJ2-2
CARCPPGQRWTGELFF
>TRBV5-1|TRBJ2-5
CASSLGQGALETQYF
>TRBV5-4|TRBJ2-5
CASGETSTGQETQYF
>TRBV9|TRBJ1-5
CASSAGGYSNQPQHF
>TRBV4-3|TRBJ2-3
CASSQASTAHQQAPYF
>TRBV5-6|TRBJ2-1
CASSGWTSGSYEQFF
>TRBV7-9|TRBJ2-1
CASSFPGRAYNEQFF
>TRBV30|TRBJ2-3
CAWTGLSTDTQYF
>TRBV15|TRBJ2-7
CATSRAARGIGEQYF
>TRBV18|TRBJ2-7
CASSPLPGSYEQYF
>TRBV4-1|TRBJ2-7
CASSQPPWGLAGNEQYF
>TRBV29-1|TRBJ2-3
CSVYSGTGDDTQYF
>TRBV12-5|TRBJ2-7
CASGLVTGSYEQYF
>TRBV6-5|TRBJ1-2
CASSYSSGRSYGYTF
>TRBV10-1|TRBJ1-2
CASSRQGYYGYTF